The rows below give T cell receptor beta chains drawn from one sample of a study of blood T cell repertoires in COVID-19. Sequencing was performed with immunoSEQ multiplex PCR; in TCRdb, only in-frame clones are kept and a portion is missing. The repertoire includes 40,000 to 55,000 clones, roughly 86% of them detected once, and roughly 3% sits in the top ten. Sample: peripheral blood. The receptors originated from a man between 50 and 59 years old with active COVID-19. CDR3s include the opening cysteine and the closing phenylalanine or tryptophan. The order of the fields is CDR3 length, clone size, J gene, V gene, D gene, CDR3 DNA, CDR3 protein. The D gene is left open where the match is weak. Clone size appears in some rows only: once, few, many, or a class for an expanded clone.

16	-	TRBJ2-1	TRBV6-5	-	TGTGCCAGCAGTTACCTCGCCAGGGGTCCGTTAAATGAGCAGTTCTTC	CASSYLARGPLNEQFF
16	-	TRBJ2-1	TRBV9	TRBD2	TGTGCCAGCAGCGTAGGGTTAGCGGGTTCCTACAATGAGCAGTTCTTC	CASSVGLAGSYNEQFF
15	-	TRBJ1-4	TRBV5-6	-	TGTGCCAGCAGGCGGGCCTCCGGGGACTTCGAAAAACTGTTTTTT	CASRRASGDFEKLFF
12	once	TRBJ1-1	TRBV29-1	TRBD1	TGCAGCCCCTCAAAAGATGACAGGGTCGCTTTCTTT	CSPSKDDRVAFF
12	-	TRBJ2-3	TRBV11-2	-	TGTGCCAGCTCCCTCACCGGAGATACGCAGTATTTT	CASSLTGDTQYF
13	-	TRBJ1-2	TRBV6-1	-	TGTGCCAGCAGTGAACTGCAGGGTTATGGCTACACCTTC	CASSELQGYGYTF
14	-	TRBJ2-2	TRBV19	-	TGTGCCAGTAGCCGACAGTCGAACACCGGGGAGCTGTTTTTT	CASSRQSNTGELFF
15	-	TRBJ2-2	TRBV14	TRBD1	TGTGCCAGCAGCTACTCCGGGACAGGCACCGGGGAGCTGTTTTTT	CASSYSGTGTGELFF
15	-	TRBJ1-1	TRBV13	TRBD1	TGTGCCAGCAGCCCTCAACAGGGGATAAACACTGAAGCTTTCTTT	CASSPQQGINTEAFF
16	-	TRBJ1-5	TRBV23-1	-	TGCGCCGGTGGTATGGTCCACCTATCCTTTTATCAGCCCCAGCATTTT	CAGGMVHLSFYQPQHF
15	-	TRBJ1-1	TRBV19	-	TGTGCCAGTAGTATTCTAGGGGCGTTGAACACTGAAGCTTTCTTT	CASSILGALNTEAFF
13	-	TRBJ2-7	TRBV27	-	TGTGCCAGCGGCCTCCAGGGCTCCTACGAGCAGTACTTC	CASGLQGSYEQYF
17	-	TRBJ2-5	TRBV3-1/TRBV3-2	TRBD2	TGTGCCAGCAGCCAAGATCGGACTAGCGCTAGACAAGAGACCCAGTACTTC	CASSQDRTSARQETQYF
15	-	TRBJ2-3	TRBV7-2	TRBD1	TGTGCCAGCAGCTCCCAGGGGGCAGGCACAGATACGCAGTATTTT	CASSSQGAGTDTQYF
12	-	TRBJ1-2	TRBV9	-	TGTGCCAGCAGCGCAGGGCCGGGTGGCTACACCTTC	CASSAGPGGYTF
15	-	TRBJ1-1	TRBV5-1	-	TGCGCCAGCAGCTTGGTTAGCAGCCCGGGCACTGAAGCTTTCTTT	CASSLVSSPGTEAFF
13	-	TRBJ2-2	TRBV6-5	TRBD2	TGTGCCACCGGGGTAGCGGGCACCGGGGAGCTGTTTTTT	CATGVAGTGELFF
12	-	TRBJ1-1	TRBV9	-	TGTGCCAGCAGGGGAGGAGGGGAGGAAGCTTTCTTT	CASRGGGEEAFF
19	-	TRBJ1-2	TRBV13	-	TGTGCCAGCAGCTTTGAGAGCCTAGTTTCTACCTCAGCTAACTATGGCTACACCTTC	CASSFESLVSTSANYGYTF
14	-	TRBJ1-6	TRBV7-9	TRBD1	TGTGCCAGCAGCTTACAGGGGGCGCGGTCACCCCTCCACTTT	CASSLQGARSPLHF
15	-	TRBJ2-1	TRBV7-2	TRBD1	TGTGCCAGCAGCCCGACGCAAATACAGGGGGATCTCCAGTTCTTC	CASSPTQIQGDLQFF
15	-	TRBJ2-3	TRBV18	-	TGTGCCAGCTCACCTAGAACAGGAGCCACAGATACGCAGTATTTT	CASSPRTGATDTQYF
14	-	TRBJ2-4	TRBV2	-	TGTGCCAGCAATCAGGGGAATACCAAAAACATTCAGTACTTC	CASNQGNTKNIQYF
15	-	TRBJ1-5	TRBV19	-	TGTGCCAGTAGTATAGAGGGGCCGAGGAGTCAGCCCCAGCATTTT	CASSIEGPRSQPQHF
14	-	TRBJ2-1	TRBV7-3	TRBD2	TGTGCCAGCAGCTCCCTGAGCGGGAGTAATGAGCAGTTCTTC	CASSSLSGSNEQFF
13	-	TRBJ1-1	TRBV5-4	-	TGTGCCAGCAGCTCACTTCTCTACACTGAAGCTTTCTTT	CASSSLLYTEAFF
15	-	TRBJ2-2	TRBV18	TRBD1	TGTGCCAGCTCAGCCGACAGGGTGGGCACCGGGGAGCTGTTTTTT	CASSADRVGTGELFF
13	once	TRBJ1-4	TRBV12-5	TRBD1	TGTGCTAGTGGTTCTCACAGGGGTGGAAAACTGTTTTTT	CASGSHRGGKLFF
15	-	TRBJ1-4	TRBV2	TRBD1	TGTGCCAGCAGTGATATTCGACAGGGGGACGAAAAACTGTTTTTT	CASSDIRQGDEKLFF